This T cell receptor beta chain was sequenced for a study of CD8 T cells in ankylosing spondylitis. General study findings and limits: Reportedly, matched ankylosing spondylitis synovial fluid was significantly enriched for disease-linked clones. Relatively scarce in peripheral blood, disease-linked clones were CD8+. In the blood and synovial fluid of reactive arthritis, some motif variants had been previously reported. A TCR beta motif of 7 to 9 highly homologous variants seemed to mark ankylosing spondylitis blood.

V shed 2 bases, J shed 10 bases, and the junction held 5 bases outside the gene matches. The CDR3 contains 14 residues. This clonotype came up a few times. Its antigen is as yet unknown. The TCR beta libraries were generated through quantitative 5'-RACE incorporating molecular barcodes. TCRdb re-analysed the 5' RACE reads in MiXCR, keeping a single row per CDR3 protein. The data show roughly 700,000 distinct CDR3 sequences, around 17% seen once. The sample taken for sequencing was blood, either unsorted or a sorted T cell fraction (not recorded which). The chain has TRBV12-3 or TRBV12-4 and TRBJ1-6; 7 bases line up with TRBD1. This clonotype was sampled from a male donor with ankylosing spondylitis. The CDR3 DNA is TGTGCCAGCAGTTTAAGGGACAGTAGATCACCCCTCCACTTT. Its translation is CASSLRDSRSPLHF.